This TCR beta chain was found in a study of Tregs in tolerant kidney transplant recipients. Across the whole study: Mixed chimerism was transient after nonmyeloablative marrow transplants from related graft donors.

The repertoire was sequenced with immunoSEQ multiplex PCR; TCRdb's copy has only in-frame clones and lacks some. Among 60,000 or so clones listed, 70% to 90% were seen once. Findings of the study overall: Donor-specific Treg expansion exceeded global Treg expansion in tolerant patients, suggesting antigen drive. For some patients, primers changed over time, blocking nucleotide-level comparison. The small number of patients limits these findings pending further validation.

As for this clone: Its target is unknown.

The source material was Tregs from blood, sampled before the transplant. The sequence came from a human donor who received a combined kidney and bone marrow transplant.

CDR3 loop: CASSTDGIKNTEAFF. For the CDR3, the DNA is TGTGCCAGCAGTACAGACGGGATCAAGAACACTGAAGCTTTCTTT. The chain has TRBV5-4 and TRBJ1-1; D is unclear. V dropped 5 bases and J dropped 1 base, with 15 bases sitting between them. Germline V gene sequence: CDR1 SGHNT, CDR2 YYREEE (reference sequence). The length of the CDR3 is 15 residues.